Listed below are T cell receptor beta chains from one sample, sequenced in a study of T cell responses to AZD1222 COVID-19 vaccine. Clones were read by immunoSEQ multiplex PCR, and TCRdb kept only the in-frame ones, dropping some. The sample has 150,000 to 200,000 clones; 88% are singletons. The material was peripheral blood, obtained 28 days after the second AZD1222 dose. The source of these receptors is an adult who received the AZD1222 COVID-19 vaccine. The CDR3 runs from the conserved cysteine through the conserved F or W. The D gene is left open where the match is weak. Clone size is given for some rows only: seen once, a few or many times, or a class if the clone is expanded.

TRBJ2-7	-	TRBD1	TRBV7-9	CASSLQGEGEQYF	TGTGCCAGCAGCTTACAGGGGGAAGGCGAGCAGTACTTC
TRBJ1-2	-	-	TRBV5-4	CASSLDEGSDYGYTF	TGTGCCAGCAGCTTGGATGAGGGCTCTGACTATGGCTACACCTTC
TRBJ1-5	-	TRBD1	TRBV6-5	CASSLGTDQPQHF	TGTGCCAGCAGTCTAGGGACAGATCAGCCCCAGCATTTT
TRBJ2-6	-	-	TRBV5-1	CASTLGGTAGANVLTF	TGCGCCAGCACTCTCGGCGGGACAGCTGGGGCCAACGTCCTGACTTTC
TRBJ1-2	once	TRBD1	TRBV13	CASSPEDRNYGYTF	TGTGCCAGCAGCCCCGAGGACAGGAACTATGGCTACACCTTC
TRBJ2-7	-	TRBD1	TRBV25-1	CASSDGQADSYEQYF	TGTGCCAGCAGTGATGGACAGGCCGACTCCTACGAGCAGTACTTC
TRBJ2-4	-	-	TRBV15	CATSRDISGPRIQYF	TGTGCCACCAGCAGAGATATCAGCGGTCCCCGAATTCAGTACTTC
TRBJ2-1	-	TRBD2	TRBV27	CASSLRPGGEQFF	TGTGCCAGCAGTTTACGTCCGGGGGGTGAGCAGTTCTTC
TRBJ2-7	few	TRBD1	TRBV11-3	CASSLPARDRGNSYEQYF	TGTGCCAGCAGCCTCCCCGCCCGGGACAGGGGAAACTCCTACGAGCAGTACTTC
TRBJ2-7	-	TRBD1	TRBV28	CASRSGQATYEQYF	TGTGCCAGCAGGTCGGGACAGGCCACCTACGAGCAGTACTTC
TRBJ2-7	once	TRBD2	TRBV19	CASSESGLAGSYEQYF	TGTGCCAGTAGCGAATCGGGGCTAGCGGGCTCCTACGAGCAGTACTTC
TRBJ2-1	-	-	TRBV5-1	CASRGSANEQFF	TGCGCCAGCAGGGGGTCTGCAAATGAGCAGTTCTTC
TRBJ2-5	-	-	TRBV27	CASSLSRGLLQETQYF	TGTGCCAGCAGTTTAAGCAGGGGACTACTACAAGAGACCCAGTACTTC
TRBJ1-2	-	-	TRBV28	CASSPQDAGDYGYTF	TGTGCCAGCAGTCCTCAGGACGCCGGGGACTATGGCTACACCTTC
TRBJ2-5	-	TRBD1	TRBV28	CASSSQGARSETQYF	TGTGCCAGCAGCTCACAGGGGGCGAGGTCGGAGACCCAGTACTTC
TRBJ1-5	-	TRBD1	TRBV28	CASSPFGQGAWQPQHF	TGTGCCAGCAGCCCTTTCGGACAGGGGGCTTGGCAGCCCCAGCATTTT
TRBJ2-7	-	-	TRBV18	CASSPEGYEQYF	TGTGCCAGCTCACCAGAGGGTTACGAGCAGTACTTC
TRBJ2-1	-	-	TRBV28	CASSLRGLSSYNEQFF	TGTGCCAGCAGTTTGCGGGGGCTCAGCTCCTACAATGAGCAGTTCTTC
TRBJ1-2	-	-	TRBV7-2	CASSLIWGAGGYTF	TGTGCCAGCAGCCTTATTTGGGGCGCGGGTGGCTACACCTTC
TRBJ2-1	-	TRBD2	TRBV4-3	CASSQEGTSGYNEQFF	TGCGCCAGCAGCCAAGAAGGGACTAGCGGATACAATGAGCAGTTCTTC
TRBJ1-1	once	-	TRBV5-1	CASSLVSGIRTEAFF	TGCGCCAGCAGCTTGGTGTCAGGGATAAGGACTGAAGCTTTCTTT
TRBJ2-3	-	-	TRBV24-1	CATSRGGTSTDTQYF	TGTGCCACCAGCAGGGGCGGAACAAGCACAGATACGCAGTATTTT
TRBJ2-1	-	TRBD2	TRBV5-1	CASSLGPGGSWRNEQFF	TGCGCCAGCAGCTTGGGTCCGGGGGGGAGCTGGAGAAATGAGCAGTTCTTC
TRBJ1-2	-	TRBD1	TRBV14	CASSPDRGGYTF	TGTGCCAGCAGTCCGGACAGGGGGGGCTACACCTTC
TRBJ2-1	once	TRBD2	TRBV20-1	CSASTPREKVYEQFF	TGCAGTGCTAGTACGCCGCGGGAGAAGGTATATGAGCAGTTCTTC